By sample share, the clone carrying this T cell receptor (beta chain) is large. No antigen is known for it. This sample was taken from a study of T cell repertoires in aging, cancer and after chemotherapy. Study-wide context: Six age groups, ranging from 30 or younger to 70 or older, included the donors. General study points: Untreated cancer patients had significantly lower blood TCR diversity than age-matched healthy donors. In healthy donors, age-related TCR diversity loss mainly reflected lost richness.

Germline V CDR1 and CDR2: LNHNV, YYDKDF (reference sequence). Trimming took 2 bases from V and 4 from J, leaving 9 bases between them. CDR3 length: 15 residues. A mixed TRB-A/B primer pool amplified rearranged TRB by multiplex touch-down PCR. TCRdb used MiXCR to reprocess the multiplex PCR reads, holding one entry per CDR3 protein. The sample consists of fewer than 2,000 distinct CDR3 sequences, approximately 23% of them appearing once. The template was genomic DNA from peripheral blood, not RNA. The clonotype comes from a human donor with a solid tumor. Material for sequencing was blood. The rearrangement links TRBV15 to TRBJ1-6; D is possibly TRBD1 (5 bases). For the CDR3, the DNA is TGTGCCACCAGCAGATTGACAGCGTATAATTCACCCCTCCACTTT. It specifies CATSRLTAYNSPLHF.